A single sample gave rise to the 16 T cell receptor beta chains below, sequenced in a study of breast tumors, draining lymph nodes, adjacent tissues. TCRdb analysed the multiplex PCR reads with MiXCR anew, one entry per CDR3 protein. The data hold around 14,000 distinct CDR3 sequences, with less than 70% observed a single time. Sequenced sample: tumor-adjacent breast tissue. Receptors originate from a female donor with breast cancer. Some clones in this sample may be carry-over from other donors' samples.

The rearrangement joins TRBV24-1 to TRBJ2-1; no reliable D call. With 6 bases removed from V and 6 bases from J, the gap between germline ends came to 14 bases. The CDR3 is made up of 14 amino acids. Germline V gives CDR1 KGHDR, CDR2 SFDVKD. CDR3 region: CATSPVTSGNEQFF. The CDR3 DNA follows: TGTGCCACCAGTCCAGTTACCTCTGGCAATGAGCAGTTCTTC.

This chain links TRBV11-2 with TRBJ2-3, with no clear D. The V gene lost 6 bases and the J gene lost 6 bases, with 16 bases spanning the gap. Germline lookup yields CDR1 SGHAT and CDR2 FQNNGV. The CDR3 is 14 residues long. The CDR3 reads CASSPNQIGDTQYF. CDR3 nucleotides: TGTGCCAGCAGTCCAAACCAAATAGGGGATACGCAGTATTTT.

The sample holds many counts of this clonotype. Being one base from a much bigger clone, this may be a read error. V usage is TRBV6-5 and J usage is TRBJ1-2, with D possibly TRBD1 on 5 matching bases. Germline assignment: CDR1 MNHEY and CDR2 SVGAGI. CDR3 length: 14 residues. Trimming cost V 8 bases and J 8 bases, with 21 bases left between them. The CDR3 nucleotides read TGTGCCAGCGGCAATTCGGGACGGTGGAGGGGCTACACCTTC. Its translation: CASGNSGRWRGYTF.

The chain uses TRBV30 and TRBJ2-2; D remains ambiguous. V was cut by 2 bases and J by 7 bases, with 5 bases left in between. Germline lookup yields CDR1 GTSNPN and CDR2 SVGIG (reference sequence). The CDR3 has 11 residues. The CDR3, as DNA: TGTGCCTGGAGTTGGTACGGGGAGCTGTTTTTT. Protein: CAWSWYGELFF.

CDR3 sequence reads: CASSVGGLAGTYEQYF. As DNA, the CDR3 is TGTGCCAGCAGCGTTGGGGGACTAGCGGGCACCTACGAGCAGTACTTC. The chain combines TRBV9 with TRBJ2-7, with TRBD2 matching 12 bases. CDR1 is SGDLS and CDR2 is YYNGEE in the germline V gene. V shed 2 bases and J 2 bases; nucleotides not matched to a gene: 5. This CDR3 is 16 amino acids long. Filled out from reference TRBV9 and TRBJ2-7, the complete variable domain reads DSGVTQTPKHLITATGQRVTLRCSPRSGDLSVYWYQQSLDQGLQFLIQYYNGEERAKGNILERFSAQQFPDLHSELNLSSLELGDSALYFCASSVGGLAGTYEQYFGPGTRLTVT.

This clonotype has a count of ten or more. The V gene is TRBV7-2, the J gene TRBJ2-5, with 10 nucleotides matching TRBD2. The CDR3 covers 15 residues. Per the germline V gene, CDR1 is SGHTA and CDR2 is FQGNSA. Germline trimming cut 3 bases from V and 4 bases from J; bases unmatched to any gene: 5. In DNA, the CDR3 is TGTGCCAGCAGCTTTCCTAGCGGGGGTGGAGAGACCCAGTACTTC. This encodes CASSFPSGGGETQYF. The variable domain in full, with the rest retrieved from reference TRBV7-2 and TRBJ2-5, is GAGVSQSPSNKVTEKGKDVELRCDPISGHTALYWYRQSLGQGLEFLIYFQGNSAPDKSGLPSDRFSAERTGGSVSTLTIQRTQQEDSAVYLCASSFPSGGGETQYFGPGTRLLVL.

CDR3 amino acids: CASSAYFNEQFF. In DNA, the CDR3 is TGCGCCAGCAGCGCCTACTTCAATGAGCAGTTCTTC. J is TRBJ2-1 and V is TRBV5-1; D is unresolved. This CDR3 contains 12 residues. Germline V CDR1 and CDR2: SGHRS, YFSETQ. Trimming stripped 4 bases from V and 6 bases from J, with 8 bases between.

V gene TRBV6-1 combines with J gene TRBJ1-3, with 9 nucleotides matching TRBD1. The CDR3 sequence is 17 residues long. CDR1 MNHNS and CDR2 SASEGT come from the germline V gene. J gave up 2 bases and V 5 bases, and 10 bases lay outside the gene matches. CDR3 in amino acids: CASSPPAGQGAGNTIYF. CDR3 DNA sequence: TGTGCCAGCAGTCCCCCGGCGGGACAGGGTGCTGGAAACACCATATATTTT.

The count of this clonotype is one. The chain employs TRBV6-1 and TRBJ2-3; 10 bases line up with TRBD2. The CDR3 is made up of 16 amino acids. CDR1 and CDR2 from the germline V gene are MNHNS and SASEGT. V lost 1 base, J lost 4 bases, and 5 bases stayed unmatched. CDR3 protein: CASSEGSAGGPDTQYF. CDR3 DNA sequence: TGTGCCAGCAGTGAAGGATCAGCGGGAGGGCCAGATACGCAGTATTTT.

This chain connects TRBV5-5 to TRBJ2-1; unclear D gene. There are 14 residues in the CDR3. Trimming removed 2 bases from V and 3 bases from J, with 9 bases in between. Germline V gives CDR1 SGHKS, CDR2 YYEKEE (reference sequence). The CDR3 spells CASSLGVLYNEQFF. CDR3 bases: TGTGCCAGCAGCTTAGGAGTTCTCTACAATGAGCAGTTCTTC.

J is TRBJ2-3 and V is TRBV10-3, with 7 bases that match TRBD2. The CDR3 runs 14 residues. V lost 7 bases to trimming and J lost 2 bases; unmatched junction nucleotides: 6. Germline CDR1 reads ENHRY; CDR2 reads SYGVKD. The CDR3 DNA reads as TGTGCCATCAACCCCGGGACTACCACAGATACGCAGTATTTT. The encoded protein is CAINPGTTTDTQYF.

J is TRBJ2-2 and V is TRBV2; 9 nucleotides agree with TRBD1. Trimming removed 6 bases from V and 1 base from J; junction bases left unmatched: 3. This CDR3 spans 15 amino acids. Per the germline V gene, CDR1 is SNHLY and CDR2 is FYNNEI. This CDR3 is CASSGTGLNTGELFF. The CDR3, as DNA: TGTGCCAGCAGCGGGACAGGGTTGAACACCGGGGAGCTGTTTTTT.

This rearrangement joins TRBV19 to TRBJ1-2; tentatively, D is TRBD1 (6 bases). The CDR3 is made up of 13 amino acids. Germline loops: CDR1 LNHDA, CDR2 SQIVND (reference sequence). V lost 5 bases and J 1 base, leaving 8 bases between the germline ends. The CDR3 is CASSSGHNYGYTF. The DNA of the CDR3 is TGTGCCAGTAGTTCGGGACATAACTATGGCTACACCTTC.

Details on this clonotype: The DNA is left out, because the CDR3 cannot be placed on it with certainty; the CDR3 is given as TCRdb lists it. The V call is TRBV11-2, the J call TRBJ1-6; whether TRBD1, the table's D call, matches the DNA was not checked. The CDR3 extends over 20 residues, inclusive of both ends. Germline CDR1 is SGHAT and CDR2 is FQNNGV. CDR3 in amino acids: CASSFYICSAVGQGGSPLHF.

V gene TRBV29-1 combines with J gene TRBJ1-3; D possibly corresponds to TRBD1 (5 bases). This CDR3 has 14 residues. Germline V CDR1 and CDR2: SQVTM, ANQGSEA. Trimming pared 4 bases from V and 1 base from J, leaving 11 bases between. CDR3 sequence reads: CSVVPGSSGNTIYF. CDR3 DNA: TGCAGCGTTGTTCCAGGGTCTTCTGGAAACACCATATATTTT.

This clonotype has ten or more counts. The gene calls are TRBV9 and TRBJ1-1; a possible D gene is TRBD1 (6 bases). This CDR3 is 14 amino acids long. Germline CDR1 is SGDLS and CDR2 is YYNGEE. Between the trimmed V and J ends, which lost 1 base and 8 bases, there was a span of 15 bases. The CDR3 nucleotides read TGTGCCAGCAGCGTAAGGACGGACAGTCAAGAAGCTTTCTTT. Encoded protein: CASSVRTDSQEAFF.